The 30 T cell receptor beta chains listed next were all sequenced from one sample in a study of response to subunit inactivated influenza vaccine. TCRdb analysed the RT-PCR reads with MiXCR anew, one entry per CDR3 protein. The sample lists over 650,000 distinct CDR3 sequences, about a fifth occurring once. The material was PBMCs from blood, obtained roughly 5 days after vaccination. The receptor source for this set is a man aged 50-59 years who received an inactivated influenza vaccine.

This clonotype was observed many times. This rearrangement joins TRBV6-5 to TRBJ2-1; D is unclear. This CDR3 spans 17 amino acids. V was clipped by 0 bases and J by 0 bases, with 12 bases between them. Germline V gene sequence: CDR1 MNHEY, CDR2 SVGAGI. In DNA, the CDR3 is TGTGCCAGCAGTTACTCGTTCCCAGAGAGCTCCTACAATGAGCAGTTCTTC. Encoded protein: CASSYSFPESSYNEQFF.

This sequence joins TRBV4-3 and TRBJ2-7; 9 nucleotides align to TRBD1. Trimming removed 1 base from V and 7 bases from J; junction bases left unmatched: 11. The CDR3 consists of 16 residues. Germline-derived CDR1 and CDR2 are LGHNA and YSLEER. As DNA, the CDR3 is TGCGCCAGCAGCCAAGGTTCCAGGACAGGGGTGGGGGAGCAGTACTTC. Residues: CASSQGSRTGVGEQYF.

There are a few counts of this clonotype. The chain recombines TRBV5-1 with TRBJ2-5; 7 nucleotides align to TRBD1. Germline CDR1 and CDR2: SGHRS and YFSETQ. V trimming: 3 bases; J trimming: 4 bases; junction bases outside the gene matches: 6. The CDR3 consists of 14 residues. The CDR3 DNA reads as TGCGCCAGCAGCTGGACAGGAGAAGCAGAGACCCAGTACTTC. The encoded protein is CASSWTGEAETQYF.

This clonotype came up a few times. The rearrangement uses TRBV20-1 and TRBJ1-1; D gene ambiguous. This CDR3 comprises 15 residues. The ends were cut back, 3 bases at V and 0 bases at J, with 14 bases in the middle. Per germline, CDR1 DFQATT and CDR2 SNEGSKA (reference sequence). This chain's CDR3 is CSASVVLVMNTEAFF. The CDR3 DNA reads as TGCAGTGCTAGCGTGGTCCTGGTGATGAACACTGAAGCTTTCTTT.

This clonotype turned up a few times. The chain employs TRBV6-5 and TRBJ2-7; 7 nucleotides line up with TRBD1. CDR3 length: 14 residues. With V trimmed by 3 bases and J by 5 bases, 7 bases remained unmatched. Germline V lookup: CDR1 MNHEY, CDR2 SVGAGI. The CDR3 reads CASSYDRERHEQYF. The CDR3 DNA is TGTGCCAGCAGTTATGACAGGGAAAGGCACGAGCAGTACTTC.

V and J are TRBV6-2 or TRBV6-3 and TRBJ2-5; D might be TRBD2 (8 bases). V was trimmed by 3 bases and J by 3 bases, leaving 17 bases between them. Germline assignment: CDR1 MNHEY and CDR2 SVGEGT. The CDR3 contains 16 residues. Here the CDR3 DNA reads TGTGCCAGCAGTTATTCTCGCGGGGGGACAGAAGAGACCCAGTACTTC. Residues: CASSYSRGGTEETQYF.

The rearrangement uses TRBV11-3 and TRBJ2-5; D gene uncertain. The CDR3 is made up of 15 amino acids. V lost 4 bases, J lost 4 bases, and 16 bases lay in between. The germline V gene has CDR1 SGHNT and CDR2 YENEEA. The chain's CDR3 is CASSYSSSAAETQYF. The DNA of the CDR3 is TGTGCCAGCAGCTACTCTTCCTCGGCGGCAGAGACCCAGTACTTC.

This rearrangement joins TRBV7-2 to TRBJ2-7; 8 positions match TRBD1. Losses at the gene ends were 5 bases for V and 4 bases for J; bases not matched to a gene: 7. The CDR3 has 14 residues. Germline CDR1 is SGHTA and CDR2 is FQGNSA. The CDR3 DNA reads TGTGCCAGCAGCCCCCGGACAGGGCTATACGAGCAGTACTTC. Protein sequence: CASSPRTGLYEQYF.

This clonotype has only a few counts. This chain joins TRBV20-1 and TRBJ2-3; perhaps TRBD2 as D (6 bases). The CDR3 runs to 13 residues. CDR1 and CDR2 (germline): DFQATT, SNEGSKA (reference sequence). Trimming shortened V by 4 bases and J by 3 bases, and 11 bases separated the two germline ends. The CDR3 DNA reads as TGCAGTGCTAACCAAGGACTAACAGATACGCAGTATTTT. Encoded protein: CSANQGLTDTQYF.

The rearrangement links TRBV20-1 to TRBJ1-6, with 7 bases aligning to TRBD1. J was trimmed by 9 bases and V by 0 bases; bases with no gene match: 11. Germline CDR1 is DFQATT and CDR2 is SNEGSKA (reference sequence). The CDR3 is 16 amino acids. In DNA, the CDR3 is TGCAGTGCTAGAGATTTGGAGGGGGCAGGGAGTTCACCCCTCCACTTT. Translating gives CSARDLEGAGSSPLHF.

The V and J genes are TRBV29-1 and TRBJ2-7; tentatively, D is TRBD1 (6 bases). The CDR3 length is 13 residues. Per the germline V gene, CDR1 is SQVTM and CDR2 is ANQGSEA. The V gene lost 7 bases and the J gene lost 4 bases, with 17 bases spanning the gap. CDR3 sequence: CSAGAGVGYEQYF. The CDR3 DNA reads TGCAGCGCCGGGGCAGGGGTCGGTTACGAGCAGTACTTC.

The rearrangement links TRBV24-1 to TRBJ2-7; TRBD1 agrees at 7 bases. The CDR3 has 17 residues. V was clipped by 4 bases and J by 0 bases; unmatched bases: 11. Germline CDR1 reads KGHDR; CDR2 reads SFDVKD. The CDR3 coding sequence is TGTGCCACCAGTGAACGACAGGGTTACCTTAGCTCCTACGAGCAGTACTTC. This translates into CATSERQGYLSSYEQYF.

The V gene is TRBV9, the J gene TRBJ2-5, with 10 bases lining up with TRBD2. The CDR3 is 18 amino acids. Germline CDR1 is SGDLS and CDR2 is YYNGEE. V trimming: 0 bases; J trimming: 5 bases; junction bases outside the gene matches: 13. CDR3 in amino acids: CASSVGAAGGTSGETQYF. CDR3 nucleotide sequence: TGTGCCAGCAGCGTAGGGGCAGCGGGGGGGACTTCGGGTGAGACCCAGTACTTC.

The J gene is TRBJ2-3, the V gene TRBV10-3; 9 bases line up with TRBD2. Germline loops: CDR1 ENHRY, CDR2 SYGVKD. The CDR3 spans 15 residues. Trimming cost V 2 bases and J 5 bases; bases outside gene matches: 5. CDR3 DNA sequence: TGTGCCATCAGTGAGGGCGGGAGGGCCATAGATACGCAGTATTTT. This translates into CAISEGGRAIDTQYF.

Only a few counts were recorded for this clonotype. The CDR3 sequence: CASSKESGRNYEQYF. Here the CDR3 DNA reads TGTGCCAGCAGCAAGGAGAGCGGGAGGAATTACGAGCAGTACTTC. The chain joins TRBV7-6 to TRBJ2-7; 9 bases match TRBD2. From germline, CDR1 is SGHVS and CDR2 FNYEAQ. The CDR3 extends over 15 amino acids. Losses at the gene ends were 5 bases for V and 4 bases for J; bases not matched to a gene: 9.

The V call is TRBV9, the J call TRBJ2-7, with TRBD1 matching 10 bases. CDR3 length: 14 amino acids. Germline CDR1 reads SGDLS; CDR2 reads YYNGEE. Trimming cost V 3 bases and J 3 bases; bases outside gene matches: 3. This CDR3 reads CASSERTGGYEQYF. The CDR3 DNA sequence: TGTGCCAGCAGCGAACGGACAGGGGGCTACGAGCAGTACTTC.

This clonotype appeared a few times. The chain employs TRBV6-5 and TRBJ2-1; 7 positions agree with TRBD2. The CDR3 consists of 13 residues. Germline-derived CDR1 and CDR2 are MNHEY and SVGAGI. The J segment lost 10 bases and the V segment lost 4 bases, leaving 7 bases of the junction unmatched. This CDR3 is CASSWRGRGEQFF. Written as DNA, the CDR3 is TGTGCCAGCAGTTGGCGAGGGCGGGGGGAGCAGTTCTTC.

There are a few counts of this clonotype. V is TRBV7-9 and J is TRBJ2-5; D uncertain. Germline V gives CDR1 SEHNR, CDR2 FQNEAQ (reference sequence). With 3 bases removed from V and 0 bases from J, the gap between germline ends came to 8 bases. This CDR3 has 14 amino acids. CDR3 bases: TGTGCCAGCAGCTTTAGTTCCGACCAAGAGACCCAGTACTTC. It specifies CASSFSSDQETQYF.

In DNA, the CDR3 is TGCAGTGCTCCTATTAGCGGGAGGGCCACCGGGGAGCTGTTTTTT. This gives the protein CSAPISGRATGELFF. The chain couples TRBV20-1 to TRBJ2-2, with TRBD2 matching 11 bases. The CDR3 totals 15 residues. V shed 5 bases, J shed 4 bases, and the junction held 6 bases outside the gene matches. Germline CDR1 is DFQATT and CDR2 is SNEGSKA (reference sequence).

The J gene is TRBJ2-2, the V gene TRBV28, with D maybe TRBD1 (5 bases). CDR3 length: 15 amino acids. Germline CDR1 is MDHEN and CDR2 is SYDVKM. V was clipped by 6 bases and J by 0 bases, with 11 bases between them. CDR3 in DNA: TGTGCCAGCAGCCCAGGGTTCCCGAACACCGGGGAGCTGTTTTTT. Translated, it gives CASSPGFPNTGELFF. The full variable domain, completed using reference TRBV28 and TRBJ2-2, is DVKVTQSSRYLVKRTGEKVFLECVQDMDHENMFWYRQDPGLGLRLIYFSYDVKMKEKGDIPEGYSVSREKKERFSLILESASTNQTSMYLCASSPGFPNTGELFFGEGSRLTVL.

The V call is TRBV10-3, the J call TRBJ2-5; D gene unclear. The CDR3 length is 13 residues. V dropped 2 bases and J dropped 5 bases, with 9 bases sitting between them. Germline values: CDR1 ENHRY, CDR2 SYGVKD. The CDR3, as DNA: TGTGCCATCAGTGAGGGAAAAGACGAGACCCAGTACTTC. The encoded protein is CAISEGKDETQYF.

This clonotype was observed a handful of times. The CDR3 nucleotides read TGTGCCAGCAGTGCCCGGAGGGATTCACCCCTCCACTTT. This encodes CASSARRDSPLHF. This chain joins TRBV27 and TRBJ1-6; D not certain. Trimming pared 5 bases from V and 8 bases from J, leaving 10 bases between. The CDR3 length is 13 residues. Per the germline V gene, CDR1 is MNHEY and CDR2 is SMNVEV (reference sequence).

Comments on this clonotype: A junction end diverges from the germline sequence, so it may reflect a read error. The chain recombines TRBV29-1 with TRBJ2-7, with 11 bases matching TRBD2. Germline values: CDR1 SQVTM, CDR2 ANQGSEA. CDR3 length: 15 residues. CDR3 in amino acids: CSLERLAGGSYEQYF. CDR3 sequence (DNA): TGCAGCCTTGAGCGGCTAGCGGGGGGCTCCTACGAGCAGTACTTC.

This clonotype was seen only a few times. This sequence joins TRBV6-2 or TRBV6-3 and TRBJ2-6; no definite D call. Per the germline V gene, CDR1 is MNHEY and CDR2 is SVGEGT. V dropped 5 bases and J dropped 0 bases, with 8 bases sitting between them. The length of the CDR3 is 15 residues. CDR3 loop: CASSKISSGANVLTF. CDR3 nucleotides: TGTGCCAGCAGTAAGATTAGCTCTGGGGCCAACGTCCTGACTTTC.

The chain employs TRBV4-3 and TRBJ1-2, with D tentatively TRBD1 (6 bases). The CDR3 is 13 residues long. Between the trimmed V and J ends, which lost 0 bases and 7 bases, there was a span of 9 bases. Per the germline V gene, CDR1 is LGHNA and CDR2 is YSLEER. The CDR3 coding sequence is TGCGCCAGCAGCCAAGAGAGGGGGGGTGGCTACACCTTC. This gives the protein CASSQERGGGYTF.

This clonotype was seen only a few times. The V call is TRBV5-1, the J call TRBJ2-7, with D maybe TRBD2 (6 bases). CDR3 length: 17 residues. V shed 0 bases and J shed 6 bases, with 22 bases lying between them. From germline, CDR1 is SGHRS and CDR2 YFSETQ. CDR3 sequence (DNA): TGCGCCAGCAGCTTGGGCTCCAGCGGGCGGGATCCCGCCGAGCAGTACTTC. Its translation is CASSLGSSGRDPAEQYF.

This clonotype has just a few counts. For the CDR3, the DNA is TGTGCCAGCAGAGCACTGGGACTAGCGGAGAACAAAAACATTCAGTACTTC. Its translation is CASRALGLAENKNIQYF. The rearrangement joins TRBV27 to TRBJ2-4, with TRBD2 identical over 11 bases. The V segment lost 6 bases and the J segment 3 bases; nucleotides outside the gene matches: 10. Germline loops: CDR1 MNHEY, CDR2 SMNVEV (reference sequence). The CDR3 spans 17 residues.

This sequence joins TRBV20-1 and TRBJ2-7; D is perhaps TRBD2 (7 bases). CDR3 length: 12 amino acids. Germline V gene sequence: CDR1 DFQATT, CDR2 SNEGSKA (reference sequence). V was pared by 8 bases and J by 3 bases, with 14 bases between. CDR3: CSPKGGDYEQYF. CDR3 DNA sequence: TGCAGTCCCAAGGGGGGGGACTACGAGCAGTACTTC.

There are a few counts of this clonotype. The chain joins TRBV7-2 to TRBJ2-5; TRBD1 matches at 8 bases. The trim removed 4 bases at V and 3 bases at J, leaving 4 bases unmatched. This CDR3 has 14 residues. Germline CDR1 SGHTA, CDR2 FQGNSA. Here the CDR3 reads CASSWGDRKETQYF. CDR3 nucleotide sequence: TGTGCCAGCAGCTGGGGGGACAGGAAAGAGACCCAGTACTTC.

In this sample, this clonotype turned up a few times. The CDR3 is CASRGIGYYNEQFF. CDR3 nucleotide sequence: TGTGCCAGTCGGGGGATTGGCTATTACAATGAGCAGTTCTTC. This rearrangement joins TRBV27 to TRBJ2-1, with D perhaps matching TRBD2 (6 bases). Germline CDR1 and CDR2: MNHEY and SMNVEV (reference sequence). Trimming removed 9 bases at V and 4 bases at J, with 16 bases between. The CDR3 runs 14 residues.